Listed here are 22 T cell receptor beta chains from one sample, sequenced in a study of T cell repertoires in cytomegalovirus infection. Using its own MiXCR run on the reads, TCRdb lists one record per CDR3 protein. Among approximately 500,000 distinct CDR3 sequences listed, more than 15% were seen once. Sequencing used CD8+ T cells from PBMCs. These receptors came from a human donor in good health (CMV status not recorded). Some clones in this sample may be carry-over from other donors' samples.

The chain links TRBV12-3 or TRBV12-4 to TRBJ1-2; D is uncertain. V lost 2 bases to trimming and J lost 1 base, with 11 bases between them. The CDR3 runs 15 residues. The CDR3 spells CASSLSGSFNYGYTF. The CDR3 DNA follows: TGTGCCAGCAGTTTAAGTGGCAGCTTTAACTATGGCTACACCTTC.

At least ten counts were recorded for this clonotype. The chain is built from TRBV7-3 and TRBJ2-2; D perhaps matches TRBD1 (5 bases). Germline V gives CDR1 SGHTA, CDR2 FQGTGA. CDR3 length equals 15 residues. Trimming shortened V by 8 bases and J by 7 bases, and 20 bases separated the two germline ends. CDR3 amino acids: CASGVGADHNGELFF. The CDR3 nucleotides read TGTGCCAGCGGGGTAGGGGCCGACCATAACGGGGAGCTGTTTTTT.

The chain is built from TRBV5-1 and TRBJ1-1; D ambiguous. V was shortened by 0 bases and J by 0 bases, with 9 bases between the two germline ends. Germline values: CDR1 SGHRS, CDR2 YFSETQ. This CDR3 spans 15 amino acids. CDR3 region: CASSLVAALNTEAFF. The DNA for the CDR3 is TGCGCCAGCAGCTTGGTAGCCGCCCTGAACACTGAAGCTTTCTTT. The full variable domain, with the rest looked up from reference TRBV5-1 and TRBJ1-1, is KAGVTQTPRYLIKTRGQQVTLSCSPISGHRSVSWYQQTPGQGLQFLFEYFSETQRNKGNFPGRFSGRQFSNSRSEMNVSTLELGDSALYLCASSLVAALNTEAFFGQGTRLTVV.

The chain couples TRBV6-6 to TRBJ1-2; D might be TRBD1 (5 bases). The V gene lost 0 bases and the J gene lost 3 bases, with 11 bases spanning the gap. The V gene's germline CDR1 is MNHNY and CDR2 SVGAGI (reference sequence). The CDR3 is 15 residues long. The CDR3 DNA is TGTGCCAGCAGTTACTCCCTAGGGGACGACTATGGCTACACCTTC. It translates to CASSYSLGDDYGYTF.

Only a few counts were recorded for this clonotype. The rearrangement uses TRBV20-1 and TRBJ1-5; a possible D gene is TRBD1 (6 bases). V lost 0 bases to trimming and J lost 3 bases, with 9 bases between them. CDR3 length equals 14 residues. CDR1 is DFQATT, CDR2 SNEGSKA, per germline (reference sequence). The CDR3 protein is CSARDRGSNQPQHF. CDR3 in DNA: TGCAGTGCTAGAGACAGGGGCTCCAATCAGCCCCAGCATTTT.

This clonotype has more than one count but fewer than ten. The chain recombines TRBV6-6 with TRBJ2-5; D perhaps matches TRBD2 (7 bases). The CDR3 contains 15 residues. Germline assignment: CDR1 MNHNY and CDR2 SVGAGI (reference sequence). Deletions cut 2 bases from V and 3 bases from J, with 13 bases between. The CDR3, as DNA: TGTGCCAGCAGTTACCCGGGGGCGGGGGAAGAGACCCAGTACTTC. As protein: CASSYPGAGEETQYF.

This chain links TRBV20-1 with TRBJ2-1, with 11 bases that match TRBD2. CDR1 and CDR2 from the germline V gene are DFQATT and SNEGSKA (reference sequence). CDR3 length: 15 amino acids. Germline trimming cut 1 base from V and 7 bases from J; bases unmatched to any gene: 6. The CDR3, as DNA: TGCAGTGCTAGAGGAGGGACTAGCGGCACAAATGAGCAGTTCTTC. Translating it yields CSARGGTSGTNEQFF.

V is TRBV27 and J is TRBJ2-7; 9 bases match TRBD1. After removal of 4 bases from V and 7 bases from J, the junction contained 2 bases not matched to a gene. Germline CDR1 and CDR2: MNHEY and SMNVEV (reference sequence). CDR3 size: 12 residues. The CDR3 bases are TGTGCCAGCAGTTCGGACAGGGGAGAGCAGTACTTC. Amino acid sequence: CASSSDRGEQYF.

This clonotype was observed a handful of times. The CDR3 protein is CAGFTGSGYTF. The CDR3 DNA is TGTGCCGGTTTCACCGGGAGCGGCTACACCTTC. The chain is built from TRBV30 and TRBJ1-2; D uncertain. Trimming cost V 8 bases and J 8 bases, with 15 bases left between them. The length of the CDR3 is 11 residues. Germline assignment: CDR1 GTSNPN and CDR2 SVGIG (reference sequence).

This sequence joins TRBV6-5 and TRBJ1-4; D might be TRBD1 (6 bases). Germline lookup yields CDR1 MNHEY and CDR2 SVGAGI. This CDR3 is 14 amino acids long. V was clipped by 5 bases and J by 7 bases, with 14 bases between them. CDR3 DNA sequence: TGTGCCAGCAGTCCCGGACAGATCCGTGAAAAACTGTTTTTT. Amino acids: CASSPGQIREKLFF.

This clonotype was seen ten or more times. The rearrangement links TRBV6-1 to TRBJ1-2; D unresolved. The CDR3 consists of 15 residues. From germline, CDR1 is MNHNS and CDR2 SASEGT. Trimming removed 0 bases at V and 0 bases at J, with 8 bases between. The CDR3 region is CASSEASGSNYGYTF. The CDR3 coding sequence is TGTGCCAGCAGTGAAGCCTCCGGTTCTAACTATGGCTACACCTTC.

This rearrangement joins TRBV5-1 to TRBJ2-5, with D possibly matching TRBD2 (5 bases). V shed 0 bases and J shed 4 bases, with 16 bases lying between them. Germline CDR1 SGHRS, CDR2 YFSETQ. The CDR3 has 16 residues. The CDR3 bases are TGCGCCAGCAGCTTGGCCCTGGGAGCGGCGGGAGAGACCCAGTACTTC. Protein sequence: CASSLALGAAGETQYF. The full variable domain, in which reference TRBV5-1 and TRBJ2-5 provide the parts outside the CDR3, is KAGVTQTPRYLIKTRGQQVTLSCSPISGHRSVSWYQQTPGQGLQFLFEYFSETQRNKGNFPGRFSGRQFSNSRSEMNVSTLELGDSALYLCASSLALGAAGETQYFGPGTRLLVL.

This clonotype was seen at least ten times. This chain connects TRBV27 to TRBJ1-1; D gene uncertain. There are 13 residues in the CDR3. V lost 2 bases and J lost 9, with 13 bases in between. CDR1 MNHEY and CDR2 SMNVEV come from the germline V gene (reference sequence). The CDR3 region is CASSLTPSQKAFF. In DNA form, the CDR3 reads TGTGCCAGCAGTTTAACACCCTCCCAAAAAGCTTTCTTT.

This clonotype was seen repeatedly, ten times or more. CDR3 in DNA: TGTGCCAGCAGCTTTGGTGAGGGTGAGCAGTTCTTC. Residues: CASSFGEGEQFF. The chain recombines TRBV7-9 with TRBJ2-1, with D possibly TRBD2 on 5 matching bases. CDR1 is SEHNR, CDR2 FQNEAQ, per germline (reference sequence). The CDR3 is 12 residues long. Trimming cost V 3 bases and J 9 bases, with 9 bases left between them.

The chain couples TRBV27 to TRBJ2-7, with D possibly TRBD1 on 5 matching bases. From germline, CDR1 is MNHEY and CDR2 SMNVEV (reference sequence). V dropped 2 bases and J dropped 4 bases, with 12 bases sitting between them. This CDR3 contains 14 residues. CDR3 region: CASSLAGFWYEQYF. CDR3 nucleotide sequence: TGTGCCAGCAGTTTAGCAGGGTTTTGGTACGAGCAGTACTTC.

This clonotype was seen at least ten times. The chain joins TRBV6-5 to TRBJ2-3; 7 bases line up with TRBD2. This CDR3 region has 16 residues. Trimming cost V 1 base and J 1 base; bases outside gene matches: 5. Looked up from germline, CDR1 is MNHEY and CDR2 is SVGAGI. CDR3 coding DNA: TGTGCCAGCAGTTACTTCGCGGGAGAAGGCACAGATACGCAGTATTTT. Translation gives CASSYFAGEGTDTQYF.

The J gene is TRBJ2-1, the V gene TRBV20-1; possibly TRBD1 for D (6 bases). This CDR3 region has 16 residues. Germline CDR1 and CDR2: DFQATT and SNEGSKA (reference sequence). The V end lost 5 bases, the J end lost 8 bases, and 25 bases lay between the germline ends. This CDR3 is CSALPRMGAFFYEQFF. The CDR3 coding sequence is TGCAGTGCTCTACCCCGAATGGGGGCCTTTTTCTATGAGCAGTTCTTC.

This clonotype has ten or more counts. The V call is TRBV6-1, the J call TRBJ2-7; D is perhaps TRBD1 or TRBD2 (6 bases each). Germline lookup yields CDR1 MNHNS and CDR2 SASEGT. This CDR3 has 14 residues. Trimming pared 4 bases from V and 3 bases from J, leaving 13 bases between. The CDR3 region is CASSVRGEVYEQYF. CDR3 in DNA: TGTGCCAGCAGTGTGAGGGGGGAGGTCTACGAGCAGTACTTC.

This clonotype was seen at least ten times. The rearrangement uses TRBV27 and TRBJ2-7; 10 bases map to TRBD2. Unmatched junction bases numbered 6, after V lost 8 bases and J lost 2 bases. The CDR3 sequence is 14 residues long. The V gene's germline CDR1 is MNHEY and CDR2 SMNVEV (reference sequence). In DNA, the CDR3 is TGTGCCAGCTCGATAGCGGGAGGCGCCTACGAGCAGTACTTC. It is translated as CASSIAGGAYEQYF.

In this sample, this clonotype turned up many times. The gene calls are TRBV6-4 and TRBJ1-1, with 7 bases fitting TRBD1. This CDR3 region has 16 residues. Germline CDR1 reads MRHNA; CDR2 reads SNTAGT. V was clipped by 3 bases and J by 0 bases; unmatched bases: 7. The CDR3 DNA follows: TGTGCCAGCAGTGAAGAACCGGGACAGATGAACACTGAAGCTTTCTTT. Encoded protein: CASSEEPGQMNTEAFF.

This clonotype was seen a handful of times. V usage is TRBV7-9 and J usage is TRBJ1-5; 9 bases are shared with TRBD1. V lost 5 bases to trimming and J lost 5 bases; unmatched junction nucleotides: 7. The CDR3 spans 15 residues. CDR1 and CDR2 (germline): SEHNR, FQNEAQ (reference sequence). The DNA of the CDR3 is TGTGCCAGCAGCGTTACAGGGGGCACTGATCAGCCCCAGCATTTT. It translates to CASSVTGGTDQPQHF. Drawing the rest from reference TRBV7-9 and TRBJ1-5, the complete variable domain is DTGVSQNPRHKITKRGQNVTFRCDPISEHNRLYWYRQTLGQGPEFLTYFQNEAQLEKSRLLSDRFSAERPKGSFSTLEIQRTEQGDSAMYLCASSVTGGTDQPQHFGDGTRLSIL.

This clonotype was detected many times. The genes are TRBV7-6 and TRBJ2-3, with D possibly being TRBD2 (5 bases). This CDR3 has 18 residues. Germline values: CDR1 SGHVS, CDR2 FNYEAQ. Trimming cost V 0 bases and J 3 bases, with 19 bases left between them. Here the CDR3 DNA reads TGTGCCAGCAGCTTAGCCCCAGCAGTGGGTAGAGGGACAGATACGCAGTATTTT. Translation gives CASSLAPAVGRGTDTQYF. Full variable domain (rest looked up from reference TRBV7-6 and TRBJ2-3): GAGVSQSPRYKVTKRGQDVALRCDPISGHVSLYWYRQALGQGPEFLTYFNYEAQQDKSGLPNDRFSAERPEGSISTLTIQRTEQRDSAMYRCASSLAPAVGRGTDTQYFGPGTRLTVL.